A single sample is the source of the 5 T cell receptor beta chains below, sequenced in a study of shared clonotypes between healthy human individuals. Here immunoSEQ multiplex PCR was the method, and the copy in TCRdb shows in-frame clones only, minus some. The table has a few million clones, approximately 94% seen once. The sequencing input was naive CD4+ T cells sorted from blood. The subset denotes: CD45RA+ positively selected. Receptor source: a young man in good health.

The chain uses TRBV10-3 and TRBJ2-3; D ambiguous. Looked up from germline, CDR1 is ENHRY and CDR2 is SYGVKD. The CDR3 has 15 residues. The V and J ends lost 4 bases and 2 bases respectively, with 13 bases between them. CDR3 region: CAISGEARITDTQYF. As DNA, the CDR3 is TGTGCCATCAGTGGAGAAGCGCGAATCACAGATACGCAGTATTTT.

About this clone: Other DNA sequences in this sample translate to the same CDR3. This chain connects TRBV30 to TRBJ1-3; D remains ambiguous. The CDR3 is 14 amino acids. Germline loops: CDR1 GTSNPN, CDR2 SVGIG (reference sequence). Trimming took off 0 bases at V and 0 bases at J, with 6 bases between the two ends. Here the CDR3 reads CAWSVGVSGNTIYF. CDR3 sequence (DNA): TGTGCCTGGAGTGTGGGTGTCTCTGGAAACACCATATATTTT. The full variable domain, rest sourced from reference TRBV30 and TRBJ1-3, is SQTIHQWPATLVQPVGSPLSLECTVEGTSNPNLYWYRQAAGRGLQLLFYSVGIGQISSEVPQNLSASRPQDRQFILSSKKLLLSDSGFYLCAWSVGVSGNTIYFGEGSWLTVV.

The gene calls are TRBV30 and TRBJ2-3; TRBD2 is a possible D gene (5 bases). The length of the CDR3 is 13 residues. The germline gives CDR1 GTSNPN, CDR2 SVGIG (reference sequence). V gave up 2 bases and J gave up 3 bases, with 9 bases separating them. CDR3 region: CAWSRRWTDTQYF. For the CDR3, the DNA is TGTGCCTGGAGTCGGAGGTGGACAGATACGCAGTATTTT.

The chain recombines TRBV7-2 with TRBJ2-7, with D hard to call. Germline assignment: CDR1 SGHTA and CDR2 FQGNSA. The length of the CDR3 is 13 residues. Trimming cost V 1 base and J 7 bases, with 11 bases left between them. The CDR3 loop reads CASSLGGLVEQYF. The CDR3 DNA sequence: TGTGCCAGCAGCTTAGGAGGTCTGGTAGAGCAGTACTTC.

The chain joins TRBV25-1 to TRBJ2-3; D uncertain. Germline V gene sequence: CDR1 MGHDK, CDR2 SYGVNS. V lost 4 bases, J lost 0 bases, and 14 bases lay in between. The CDR3 extends over 16 amino acids. CDR3 sequence reads: CASSASAGVSTDTQYF. Here the CDR3 DNA reads TGTGCCAGCAGTGCCTCCGCTGGCGTAAGCACAGATACGCAGTATTTT.